This entry lists 15 T cell receptor beta chains sequenced from one sample in a study of T cell changes during pregnancy in multiple sclerosis. Only in-frame clones appear in the TCRdb table, and some are missing; sequencing was by immunoSEQ multiplex PCR. The repertoire consists of approximately 20,000 clones, with roughly nine tenths occurring once and the leading ten covering approximately 7.5%. The sample consisted of CD8+ T cells from peripheral blood mononuclear cells, taken in the second trimester of pregnancy. These TCRs come from a female donor in good health, enrolled as a control in a pregnancy study.

This clone is deemed medium-sized (0.01 to 0.1%). V and J are TRBV6-4 and TRBJ2-1; 12 bases match TRBD2. With 0 bases clipped from V and 7 bases from J, the junction kept 4 bases outside the gene matches. This CDR3 is built from 16 residues. Per germline, CDR1 MRHNA and CDR2 SNTAGT. CDR3 region: CASSDSTSGGKNEQFF. In DNA, the CDR3 is TGTGCCAGCAGTGACTCTACTAGCGGGGGGAAAAATGAGCAGTTCTTC.

This chain uses TRBV7-6 with TRBJ2-5, with TRBD1 matching over 7 bases. Germline V gene data show CDR1 as SGHVS and CDR2 as FNYEAQ. V dropped 5 bases and J dropped 4; count of bases not matched to a gene: 10. CDR3 length: 15 residues. The CDR3 DNA is TGTGCCAGCAGCCCTACGACAGGGAAGGTAGAGACCCAGTACTTC. This translates into CASSPTTGKVETQYF. Based on the CDR3 plus reference TRBV7-6 and TRBJ2-5, the full variable domain is GAGVSQSPRYKVTKRGQDVALRCDPISGHVSLYWYRQALGQGPEFLTYFNYEAQQDKSGLPNDRFSAERPEGSISTLTIQRTEQRDSAMYRCASSPTTGKVETQYFGPGTRLLVL.

The CDR3 sequence is CASSTPFGLDNEQYF. The DNA of the CDR3 is TGTGCCAGCAGCACCCCCTTCGGGTTAGATAACGAGCAGTACTTC. The chain has TRBV5-6 and TRBJ2-7; the D is unclear. Trimming left V 4 bases short and J 5 bases short, with 19 bases between. Germline-derived CDR1 and CDR2 are SGHDT and YYEEEE. CDR3 length: 15 amino acids.

The chain has TRBV2 and TRBJ1-5, with TRBD1 matching over 8 bases. Trimming took 6 bases from V and 9 from J; bases not matched to a gene: 10. Per the germline V gene, CDR1 is SNHLY and CDR2 is FYNNEI. This CDR3 has 14 residues. The CDR3 sequence is CASRVQGESGPQHF. The CDR3 DNA is TGTGCCAGCAGGGTACAGGGGGAAAGTGGGCCCCAGCATTTT. The whole variable domain, remainder taken from reference TRBV2 and TRBJ1-5, is EPEVTQTPSHQVTQMGQEVILRCVPISNHLYFYWYRQILGQKVEFLVSFYNNEISEKSEIFDDQFSVERPDGSNFTLKIRSTKLEDSAMYFCASRVQGESGPQHFGDGTRLSIL.

This clone was picked up one time. In DNA, the CDR3 is TGTGCCATCAGTGAGAGACTAGAGCACCAAGAGACCCAGTACTTC. As protein: CAISERLEHQETQYF. This chain uses TRBV10-3 with TRBJ2-5; perhaps TRBD2 as D (6 bases). The length of the CDR3 is 15 residues. Germline V lookup: CDR1 ENHRY, CDR2 SYGVKD. V was pared by 2 bases and J by 0 bases, with 10 bases between.

The chain links TRBV5-1 to TRBJ2-7; D call uncertain. The ends were cut back, 1 base at V and 9 bases at J, with 14 bases in the middle. Germline CDR1 and CDR2: SGHRS and YFSETQ. The CDR3 contains 13 residues. In DNA, the CDR3 is TGCGCCAGCAGCTTGTCCCACGCCCCAGGGCAGTACTTC. This sequence encodes CASSLSHAPGQYF. Supplemented by reference TRBV5-1 and TRBJ2-7, the full variable domain reads KAGVTQTPRYLIKTRGQQVTLSCSPISGHRSVSWYQQTPGQGLQFLFEYFSETQRNKGNFPGRFSGRQFSNSRSEMNVSTLELGDSALYLCASSLSHAPGQYFGPGTRLTVT.

This sequence joins TRBV28 and TRBJ2-7; 7 bases match TRBD1. The trim removed 3 bases at V and 4 bases at J, leaving 9 bases unmatched. Germline V gene data show CDR1 as MDHEN and CDR2 as SYDVKM. There are 15 residues in the CDR3. The CDR3 region is CASSFPKTGWYEQYF. The CDR3 nucleotides read TGTGCCAGCAGTTTCCCAAAGACAGGGTGGTACGAGCAGTACTTC.

V and J are TRBV6-5 and TRBJ1-1; D is unclear. The ends were cut back, 6 bases at V and 4 bases at J, with 12 bases in the middle. The length of the CDR3 is 13 residues. Looked up from germline, CDR1 is MNHEY and CDR2 is SVGAGI. This CDR3 is CASSPDFGTEAFF. The CDR3 nucleotides read TGTGCCAGCAGCCCGGACTTCGGCACTGAAGCTTTCTTT.

The chain has TRBV27 and TRBJ1-4; no firm D call. CDR1 and CDR2 (germline): MNHEY, SMNVEV (reference sequence). This CDR3 is 12 amino acids long. The V gene lost 2 bases and the J gene lost 7 bases, with 5 bases spanning the gap. The CDR3 sequence is CASSLIGEKLFF. CDR3 DNA sequence: TGTGCCAGCAGTTTAATCGGTGAAAAACTGTTTTTT.

V and J are TRBV11-2 and TRBJ2-2, with D possibly being TRBD2 (5 bases). From germline, CDR1 is SGHAT and CDR2 FQNNGV. There are 14 residues in the CDR3. V gave up 1 base and J gave up 7 bases, with 10 bases separating them. CDR3: CASSLAGRNGELFF. For the CDR3, the DNA is TGTGCCAGCAGCTTAGCGGGAAGGAACGGGGAGCTGTTTTTT. Drawing the rest from reference TRBV11-2 and TRBJ2-2, the complete variable domain is EAGVAQSPRYKIIEKRQSVAFWCNPISGHATLYWYQQILGQGPKLLIQFQNNGVVDDSQLPKDRFSAERLKGVDSTLKIQPAKLEDSAVYLCASSLAGRNGELFFGEGSRLTVL.

The chain combines TRBV13 with TRBJ1-2; TRBD1 matches 10 bases. CDR1 and CDR2 (germline): PRHDT, FYEKMQ (reference sequence). V shed 4 bases and J 8 bases; nucleotides not matched to a gene: 4. CDR3 length: 13 residues. The CDR3 region has the DNA TGTGCCAGCAGCTCGGGACAGGGGCAAGGCTACACCTTC. Protein: CASSSGQGQGYTF. Full variable domain (rest looked up from reference TRBV13 and TRBJ1-2): AAGVIQSPRHLIKEKRETATLKCYPIPRHDTVYWYQQGPGQDPQFLISFYEKMQSDKGSIPDRFSAQQFSDYHSELNMSSLELGDSALYFCASSSGQGQGYTFGSGTRLTVV.

This chain uses TRBV11-2 with TRBJ2-1; 7 bases line up with TRBD2. The V gene end was trimmed by 7 bases and the J gene end by 6 bases; junction bases not matched to a gene: 12. Germline CDR1 is SGHAT and CDR2 is FQNNGV. There are 15 residues in the CDR3. CDR3 sequence: CASNSGAGISNEQFF. CDR3 bases: TGTGCCAGCAACAGCGGGGCGGGAATCTCCAATGAGCAGTTCTTC.

CDR3 DNA sequence: TGTGCCAGCAGTTTAGCACTAACCTACAATGAGCAGTTCTTC. This gives the protein CASSLALTYNEQFF. The rearrangement joins TRBV28 to TRBJ2-1; D gene uncertain. The CDR3 runs to 14 residues. Germline V CDR1 and CDR2: MDHEN, SYDVKM. V was cut by 2 bases and J by 2 bases, with 7 bases left in between.

This clone occurred once. The chain recombines TRBV18 with TRBJ1-1; D remains unclear. CDR1 KGHSH and CDR2 LQKENI come from the germline V gene. Trimming stripped 6 bases from V and 0 bases from J, with 14 bases between. The CDR3 runs to 15 residues. The CDR3 spells CASSQRGLMNTEAFF. The CDR3 DNA reads TGTGCCAGCTCGCAACGCGGACTGATGAACACTGAAGCTTTCTTT. Combining the CDR3 with reference TRBV18 and TRBJ1-1 gives the whole variable domain NAGVMQNPRHLVRRRGQEARLRCSPMKGHSHVYWYRQLPEEGLKFMVYLQKENIIDESGMPKERFSAEFPKEGPSILRIQQVVRGDSAAYFCASSQRGLMNTEAFFGQGTRLTVV.

The genes are TRBV5-1 and TRBJ2-7; D might be TRBD2 (5 bases). This CDR3 is 14 amino acids long. Germline CDR1 reads SGHRS; CDR2 reads YFSETQ. Trimming took 2 bases from V and 0 from J, leaving 9 bases between them. The CDR3 protein is CASSLGLSSYEQYF. CDR3 sequence (DNA): TGCGCCAGCAGCTTAGGACTCAGCTCCTACGAGCAGTACTTC.